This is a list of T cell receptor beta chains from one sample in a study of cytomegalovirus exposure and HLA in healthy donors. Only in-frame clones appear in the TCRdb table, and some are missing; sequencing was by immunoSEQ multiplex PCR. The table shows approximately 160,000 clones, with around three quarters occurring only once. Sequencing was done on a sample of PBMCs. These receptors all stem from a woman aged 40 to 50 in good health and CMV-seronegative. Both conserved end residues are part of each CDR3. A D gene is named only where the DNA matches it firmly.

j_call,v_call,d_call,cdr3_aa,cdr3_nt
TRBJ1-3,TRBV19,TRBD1,CASSQGNGNTIYF,TGTGCCAGTTCACAGGGGAACGGAAACACCATATATTTT
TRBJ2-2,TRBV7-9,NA,CASTPSVASTGELFF,TGTGCCAGCACGCCTTCCGTAGCTAGCACCGGGGAGCTGTTTTTT
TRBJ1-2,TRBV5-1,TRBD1,CASSSTGGPSEGYTF,TGCGCCAGCAGCTCCACAGGGGGACCTTCTGAGGGCTACACCTTC
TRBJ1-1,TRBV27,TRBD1,CASSIRQGVGTFF,TGTGCCAGCAGTATTCGACAGGGCGTTGGAACTTTCTTT
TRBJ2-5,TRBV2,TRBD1,CASSVDRGNKETQYF,TGTGCCAGCAGCGTGGACAGGGGGAACAAAGAGACCCAGTACTTC
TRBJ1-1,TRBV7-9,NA,CASRPQAGQEAFF,TGTGCCAGCCGACCACAGGCAGGGCAGGAGGCTTTCTTT
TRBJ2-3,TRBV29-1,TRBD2,CSVEDLRGLAGGTDTQYF,TGCAGCGTTGAAGATCTTAGGGGACTAGCGGGAGGAACAGATACGCAGTATTTT
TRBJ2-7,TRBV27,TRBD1,CASSFLGQGKGYEQYF,TGTGCCAGCAGTTTCCTGGGACAGGGTAAGGGCTACGAGCAGTACTTC
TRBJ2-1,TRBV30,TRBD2,CAWRAGGSSSYNEQFF,TGTGCCTGGAGAGCGGGAGGGTCGAGCTCCTACAATGAGCAGTTCTTC
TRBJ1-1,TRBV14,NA,CASSRSGLEAFF,TGTGCCAGCAGCCGGTCGGGACTTGAGGCTTTCTTT
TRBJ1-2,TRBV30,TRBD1,CAWSRTGKVYGYTF,TGTGCCTGGAGCAGGACAGGGAAGGTCTATGGCTACACCTTC
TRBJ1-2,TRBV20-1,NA,CSAAVEGYTF,TGCAGTGCTGCGGTGGAGGGCTACACCTTC
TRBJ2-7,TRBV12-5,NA,CASGSGLLSDEQYF,TGTGCTAGTGGTTCGGGTCTACTTAGTGACGAGCAGTACTTC
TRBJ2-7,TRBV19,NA,CASGWPYEQYF,TGTGCCAGCGGGTGGCCCTACGAGCAGTACTTC
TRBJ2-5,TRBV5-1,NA,CASSLTGPRGETQYF,TGCGCCAGCAGCCTAACGGGCCCCCGGGGGGAGACCCAGTACTTC